The 24 T cell receptor beta chains below were found in one sample sequenced in a study of shared clonotypes between healthy human individuals. Data came from immunoSEQ multiplex PCR; TCRdb stores just in-frame clones and leaves some out. This table has a few hundred thousand clones, approximately 74% appearing once. Material: memory CD4+ T cells sorted from blood. Subset described: CD45RA-negative fraction. The receptor set was obtained from a young man in good health.

This rearrangement joins TRBV5-8 to TRBJ2-2, with unresolved D. V shed 3 bases and J shed 1 base, with 7 bases lying between them. CDR1 is SGHTS and CDR2 is YDEGEE in the germline V gene. CDR3 length: 14 amino acids. DNA for the CDR3: TGTGCCAGCAGCTGGCAAGTGAACACCGGGGAGCTGTTTTTT. This translates into CASSWQVNTGELFF.

In this sample, this clone turned up a few times. Other DNA sequences in this specimen translate into the identical CDR3. J is TRBJ1-4 and V is TRBV6-5; D remains ambiguous. Germline assignment: CDR1 MNHEY and CDR2 SVGAGI. Trimming pared 6 bases from V and 0 bases from J, leaving 8 bases between. The CDR3 is made up of 14 amino acids. CDR3 bases: TGTGCCAGCAGCTTGTCTGCAACTAATGAAAAACTGTTTTTT. Translation gives CASSLSATNEKLFF.

The rearrangement joins TRBV2 to TRBJ2-1; 8 positions agree with TRBD2. CDR3 length equals 14 residues. Germline V gene data show CDR1 as SNHLY and CDR2 as FYNNEI. The junction had 9 bases not matched to a gene; V was cut back by 6 bases and J by 8 bases. CDR3 nucleotide sequence: TGTGCCAGCAGGGAACGACTAGCGCTCTATGAGCAGTTCTTC. It encodes CASRERLALYEQFF.

The chain links TRBV5-1 to TRBJ2-3; tentatively, D is TRBD1 (5 bases). The CDR3 length is 14 residues. Trimming pared 2 bases from V and 6 bases from J, leaving 13 bases between. Germline CDR1 reads SGHRS; CDR2 reads YFSETQ. CDR3 sequence reads: CASSFEGEADTQYF. As DNA, the CDR3 is TGCGCCAGCAGCTTCGAAGGGGAAGCGGATACGCAGTATTTT.

At least ten counts were recorded for this clone. The chain couples TRBV5-6 to TRBJ2-4; possible D gene TRBD1, 6 bases. The CDR3 is 16 amino acids. Per the germline V gene, CDR1 is SGHDT and CDR2 is YYEEEE. V dropped 4 bases and J dropped 1 base, with 15 bases sitting between them. This chain's CDR3 is CASSPEITGAKNIQYF. DNA of the CDR3: TGTGCCAGCAGCCCGGAAATCACAGGGGCCAAAAACATTCAGTACTTC.

The V call is TRBV6-4, the J call TRBJ1-1; D is perhaps TRBD1 (6 bases). The CDR3 contains 14 residues. The germline gives CDR1 MRHNA, CDR2 SNTAGT. V lost 6 bases, J lost 0 bases, and 11 bases lay in between. CDR3 loop: CASRRQEMNTEAFF. The CDR3 nucleotides read TGTGCCAGCAGAAGACAGGAAATGAACACTGAAGCTTTCTTT.

This chain uses TRBV11-2 with TRBJ2-2; 8 nucleotides line up with TRBD2. The CDR3 has 16 residues. Germline loops: CDR1 SGHAT, CDR2 FQNNGV. After removal of 5 bases from V and 4 bases from J, the junction contained 9 bases not matched to a gene. For the CDR3, the DNA is TGTGCCAGCAGCCCCGGGGGGGCAAGGATCACCGGGGAGCTGTTTTTT. It is translated as CASSPGGARITGELFF.

The V call is TRBV7-9, the J call TRBJ1-5; D gene unclear. Germline V gene lookup returns CDR1 SEHNR and CDR2 FQNEAQ (reference sequence). This CDR3 region has 13 residues. Deletions cut 2 bases from V and 6 bases from J, with 8 bases between. CDR3 coding DNA: TGTGCCAGCAGCTTATCGGAGGGTCAGCCCCAGCATTTT. Translation: CASSLSEGQPQHF.

The rearrangement joins TRBV19 to TRBJ1-1; TRBD1 might be the D (6 bases). The CDR3 contains 15 residues. V was clipped by 6 bases and J by 4 bases, with 18 bases between them. Germline lookup yields CDR1 LNHDA and CDR2 SQIVND (reference sequence). CDR3 coding DNA: TGTGCCAGTAGCGCTACAGGGAAGGAGGGCACTGAAGCTTTCTTT. As protein: CASSATGKEGTEAFF.

The V call is TRBV5-1, the J call TRBJ1-5; TRBD1 aligns across 7 bases. V was clipped by 3 bases and J by 0 bases; unmatched bases: 3. Germline CDR1 SGHRS, CDR2 YFSETQ. This CDR3 has 15 amino acids. CDR3 amino acids: CASSWTGNSNQPQHF. The CDR3 DNA reads as TGCGCCAGCAGCTGGACAGGAAATAGCAATCAGCCCCAGCATTTT.

The table lists this clone with a few counts. V usage is TRBV7-2 and J usage is TRBJ1-5, with TRBD1 matching over 8 bases. This CDR3 is 15 amino acids long. With 6 bases clipped from V and 5 bases from J, the junction kept 9 bases outside the gene matches. Germline-derived CDR1 and CDR2 are SGHTA and FQGNSA. The CDR3 is CASSSQGAGDQPQHF. Here the CDR3 DNA reads TGTGCCAGCAGTTCCCAGGGGGCAGGGGATCAGCCCCAGCATTTT.

Turning to this clone: The same CDR3 also results from other DNA sequences found in this sample. The gene calls are TRBV19 and TRBJ2-1, with a possible D match to TRBD1 (5 bases). V shed 0 bases and J shed 2 bases, with 8 bases lying between them. Germline-derived CDR1 and CDR2 are LNHDA and SQIVND (reference sequence). CDR3 length equals 15 residues. Written as DNA, the CDR3 is TGTGCCAGTAGTATAGATCAGGGAACCTACAATGAGCAGTTCTTC. It is translated as CASSIDQGTYNEQFF.

The chain has TRBV19 and TRBJ1-5, with D hard to call. The CDR3 extends over 14 amino acids. The germline V gene encodes CDR1 LNHDA and CDR2 SQIVND (reference sequence). Trimming cost V 5 bases and J 4 bases, with 12 bases left between them. Here the CDR3 DNA reads TGTGCCAGTAGTCCCCTCCGGGGAAATCAGCCCCAGCATTTT. It encodes CASSPLRGNQPQHF.

This clone has only a few counts. The rearrangement joins TRBV7-8 to TRBJ2-1; 10 nucleotides line up with TRBD2. The CDR3 contains 17 residues. In germline, CDR1 is SGHVS, CDR2 FQNEAQ. V dropped 0 bases and J dropped 4; count of bases not matched to a gene: 6. The CDR3 sequence: CASSLAVAGGSYNEQFF. The CDR3 region has the DNA TGTGCCAGCAGCTTAGCGGTAGCGGGAGGATCTTACAATGAGCAGTTCTTC.

This rearrangement joins TRBV5-5 to TRBJ1-4, with TRBD1 as a possible D gene (6 bases). CDR3 size: 13 residues. The V end lost 5 bases, the J end lost 8 bases, and 13 bases lay between the germline ends. Germline-derived CDR1 and CDR2 are SGHKS and YYEKEE (reference sequence). The DNA for the CDR3 is TGTGCCAGCAGGGGGGCCGGAGCGGAAAAACTGTTTTTT. Translation gives CASRGAGAEKLFF.

CDR3 residues: CASSGTGQRIYGYTF. CDR3 sequence (DNA): TGTGCCAGCAGCGGAACGGGACAGCGAATCTATGGCTACACCTTC. The genes are TRBV5-4 and TRBJ1-2, with 7 bases lining up with TRBD1. The germline CDR1 and CDR2 sequences are SGHNT and YYREEE (reference sequence). The CDR3 runs to 15 residues. Trimming at V came to 4 bases and at J to 4 bases, leaving 10 bases not matched to a gene.

The chain has TRBV4-1 and TRBJ2-3, with D possibly called TRBD1 or TRBD2 (7 bases each). The CDR3 is 12 residues long. Trimming took off 4 bases at V and 15 bases at J, with 17 bases between the two ends. CDR1 is MGHRA, CDR2 YSYEKL, per germline. This chain's CDR3 is CASSPGGDRDYF. Written as DNA, the CDR3 is TGCGCCAGCAGCCCAGGGGGGGACCGTGACTATTTT.

The J gene is TRBJ2-1, the V gene TRBV19; D is unclear. The CDR3 has 13 amino acids. CDR1 is LNHDA and CDR2 is SQIVND in the germline V gene (reference sequence). V lost 6 bases, J lost 12 bases, and 18 bases lay in between. The CDR3 protein is CASSLGIGLGQFF. The CDR3 DNA reads TGTGCCAGTAGCCTAGGGATAGGCCTCGGGCAGTTCTTC.

The chain links TRBV10-3 to TRBJ2-7; D may correspond to TRBD1 or TRBD2 (5 bases each). V gave up 7 bases and J gave up 5 bases, with 12 bases separating them. The CDR3 contains 12 residues. Per germline, CDR1 ENHRY and CDR2 SYGVKD. As DNA, the CDR3 is TGTGCCATCAAGCCCCCGGGACACGAGCAGTACTTC. Residues: CAIKPPGHEQYF.

This chain links TRBV29-1 with TRBJ2-3, with 7 bases matching TRBD1. The CDR3 has 13 residues. The V segment lost 3 bases and the J segment 6 bases; nucleotides outside the gene matches: 6. Germline CDR1 is SQVTM and CDR2 is ANQGSEA. The CDR3 spells CSVDRGGADTQYF. CDR3 nucleotides: TGCAGCGTTGACCGAGGGGGCGCGGATACGCAGTATTTT.

J is TRBJ1-6 and V is TRBV18; 8 bases are shared with TRBD1. V trimming: 1 base; J trimming: 10 bases; junction bases outside the gene matches: 9. CDR3 length equals 16 residues. Germline V gene data show CDR1 as KGHSH and CDR2 as LQKENI. CDR3 sequence: CASSPRPDRGTSPLHF. The CDR3 nucleotides read TGTGCCAGCTCACCACGCCCCGACAGGGGAACCTCACCCCTCCACTTT.

V is TRBV6-1 and J is TRBJ1-2; TRBD1 is a possible D gene (5 bases). The V and J ends lost 2 bases and 3 bases respectively, with 10 bases between them. CDR3 length: 14 amino acids. From germline, CDR1 is MNHNS and CDR2 SASEGT. The CDR3: CASSEPPGYYGYTF. The CDR3 nucleotides are TGTGCCAGCAGTGAACCCCCAGGGTACTATGGCTACACCTTC.

This sequence joins TRBV15 and TRBJ2-1; D is perhaps TRBD1 (6 bases). V was trimmed by 1 base and J by 0 bases, leaving 13 bases between them. Germline V gene lookup returns CDR1 LNHNV and CDR2 YYDKDF (reference sequence). CDR3 length: 17 residues. CDR3: CATSRGRGMDSYNEQFF. For the CDR3, the DNA is TGTGCCACCAGCAGAGGCAGGGGTATGGACTCCTACAATGAGCAGTTCTTC.

This clone was seen only a few times. This chain connects TRBV5-1 to TRBJ1-2; 7 bases match TRBD1. With V trimmed by 3 bases and J by 7 bases, 12 bases remained unmatched. Per germline, CDR1 SGHRS and CDR2 YFSETQ. The CDR3 consists of 15 residues. The CDR3 DNA sequence: TGCGCCAGCAGCTCGCCGACAGGGATAGAAGGTGGCTACACCTTC. As protein: CASSSPTGIEGGYTF.